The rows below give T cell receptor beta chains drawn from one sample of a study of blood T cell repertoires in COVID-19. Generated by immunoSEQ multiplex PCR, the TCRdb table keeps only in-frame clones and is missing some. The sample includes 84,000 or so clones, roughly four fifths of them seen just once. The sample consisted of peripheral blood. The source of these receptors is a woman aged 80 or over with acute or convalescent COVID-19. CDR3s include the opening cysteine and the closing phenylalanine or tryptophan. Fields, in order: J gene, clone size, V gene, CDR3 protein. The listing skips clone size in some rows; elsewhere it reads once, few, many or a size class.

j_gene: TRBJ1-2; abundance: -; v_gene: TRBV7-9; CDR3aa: CASSPSFRANYGYTF
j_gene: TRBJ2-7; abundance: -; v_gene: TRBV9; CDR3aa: CASSATLGLADYEQYF
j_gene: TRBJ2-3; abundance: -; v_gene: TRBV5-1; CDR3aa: CASSIGQNTDTQYF
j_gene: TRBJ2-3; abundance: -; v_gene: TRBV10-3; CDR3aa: CATGTSGTDTQYF
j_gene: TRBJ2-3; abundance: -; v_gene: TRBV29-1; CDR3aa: CSGGTDTQYF
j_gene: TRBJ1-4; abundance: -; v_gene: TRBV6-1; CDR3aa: CASSESGGRREKLFF
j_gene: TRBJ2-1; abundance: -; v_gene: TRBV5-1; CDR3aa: CASSLSGGYYNEQFF
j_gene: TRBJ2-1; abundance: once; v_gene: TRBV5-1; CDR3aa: CASSSGTGSVGEQFF
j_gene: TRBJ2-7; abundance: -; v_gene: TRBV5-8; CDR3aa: CASSLGQGISYEQYF
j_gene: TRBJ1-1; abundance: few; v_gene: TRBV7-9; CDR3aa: CASSWGGGATEAFF
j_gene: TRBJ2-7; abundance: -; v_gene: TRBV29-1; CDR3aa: CSAPAGVGHEQYF
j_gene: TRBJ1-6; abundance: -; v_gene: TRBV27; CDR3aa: CASSLQQVVGSPLHF
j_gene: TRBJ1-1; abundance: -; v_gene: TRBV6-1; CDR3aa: CASSGPTGRRNTEAFF
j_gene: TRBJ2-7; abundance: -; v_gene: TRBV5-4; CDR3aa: CASSYHSGGAGEQYF
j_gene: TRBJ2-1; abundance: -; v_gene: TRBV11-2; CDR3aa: CASSQLLLAPSGEQFF
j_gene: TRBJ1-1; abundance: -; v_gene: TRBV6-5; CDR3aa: CASNPDRPGNTEAFF
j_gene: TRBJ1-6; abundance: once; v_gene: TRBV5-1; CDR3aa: CASSLGAGGLYSPLHF
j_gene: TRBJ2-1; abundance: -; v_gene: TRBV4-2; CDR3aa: CASSQALGQSYNEQFF
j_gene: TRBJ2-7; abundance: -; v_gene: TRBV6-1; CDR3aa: CASSEYQAPYEQYF
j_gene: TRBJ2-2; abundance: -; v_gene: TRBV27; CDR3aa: CASSPFGRGRTGELFF
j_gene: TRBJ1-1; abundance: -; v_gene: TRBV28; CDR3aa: CASSLTRQGNTEAFF
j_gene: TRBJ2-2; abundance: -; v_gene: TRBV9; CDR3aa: CASSALLAGARGGELFF
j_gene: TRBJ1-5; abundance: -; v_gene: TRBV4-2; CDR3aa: CASSQEKGGTGGLGSNQPQHF
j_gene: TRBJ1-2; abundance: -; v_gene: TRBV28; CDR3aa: CASRPDLQLFYGYTF
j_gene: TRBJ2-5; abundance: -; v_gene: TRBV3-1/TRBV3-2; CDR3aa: CASSQGTTRQETQYF
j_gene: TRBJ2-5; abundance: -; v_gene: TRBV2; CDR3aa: CASSEVTDQETQYF
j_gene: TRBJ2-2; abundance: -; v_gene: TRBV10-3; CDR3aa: CAIRETSENTGELFF
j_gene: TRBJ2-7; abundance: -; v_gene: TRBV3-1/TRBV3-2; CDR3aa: CASSQDLVSAYEQYF
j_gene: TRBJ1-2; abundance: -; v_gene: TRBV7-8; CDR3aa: CASSYGTGANYGYTF
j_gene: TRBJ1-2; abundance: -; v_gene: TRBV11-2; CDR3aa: CASSPYVQGNYGYTF
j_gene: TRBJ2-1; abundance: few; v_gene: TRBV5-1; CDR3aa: CASSKGTISGGAYNEQFF
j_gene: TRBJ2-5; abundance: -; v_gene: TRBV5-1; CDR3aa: CASSLPGPQETQYF
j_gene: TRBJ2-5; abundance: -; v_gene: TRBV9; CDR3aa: CASIAGQETQYF
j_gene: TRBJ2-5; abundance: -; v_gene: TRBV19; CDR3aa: CASSPRQAGTQYF
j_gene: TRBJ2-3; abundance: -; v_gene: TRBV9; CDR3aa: CASSVGLAGVTDTQYF
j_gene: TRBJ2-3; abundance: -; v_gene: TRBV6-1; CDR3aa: CASSEQGLLQGDTQYF
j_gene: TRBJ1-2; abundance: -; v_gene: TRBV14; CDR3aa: CASSQLHTGGWNGYTF
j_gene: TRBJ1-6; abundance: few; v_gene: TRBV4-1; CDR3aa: CASSQDGNYNSPLHF
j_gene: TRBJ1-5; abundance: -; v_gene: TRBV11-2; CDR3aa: CASSDYSPNQPQHF
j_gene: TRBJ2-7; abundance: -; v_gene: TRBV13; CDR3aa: CASSSRTSGRAVEQYF
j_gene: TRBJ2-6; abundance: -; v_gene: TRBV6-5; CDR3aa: CASDRAGANVLTF
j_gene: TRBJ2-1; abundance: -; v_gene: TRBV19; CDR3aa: CASSKSHARGPYNEQFF
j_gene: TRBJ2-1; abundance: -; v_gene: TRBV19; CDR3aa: CASSPPPHGEQFF
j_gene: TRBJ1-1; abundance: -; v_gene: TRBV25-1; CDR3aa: CASSEAAGGGGTEAFF
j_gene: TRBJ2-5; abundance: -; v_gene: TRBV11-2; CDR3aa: CASSLGSGGRQGTQYF
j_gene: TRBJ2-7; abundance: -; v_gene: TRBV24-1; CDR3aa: CATSGPLAGAFYEQYF
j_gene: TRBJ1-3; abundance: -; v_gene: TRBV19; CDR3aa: CASSMDRGNTIYF
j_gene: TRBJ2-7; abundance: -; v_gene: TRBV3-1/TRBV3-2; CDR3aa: CASVAGGAYEQYF
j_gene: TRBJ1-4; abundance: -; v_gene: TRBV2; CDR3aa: CASSEQGATNEKLFF
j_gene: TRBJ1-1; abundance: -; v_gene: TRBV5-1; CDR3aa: CASSLGAGQGGTEAFF
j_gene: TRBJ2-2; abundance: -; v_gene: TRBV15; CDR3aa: CATSRFGQGRNTGELFF
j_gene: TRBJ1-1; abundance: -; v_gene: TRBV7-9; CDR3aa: CASSSLQGEAFF
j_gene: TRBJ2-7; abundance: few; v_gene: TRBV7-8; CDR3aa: CASSLGGGYEQYF
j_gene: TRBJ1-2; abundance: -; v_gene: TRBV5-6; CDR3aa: CASSLVGQAYGYTF
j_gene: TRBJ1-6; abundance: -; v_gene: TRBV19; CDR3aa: CASSTRGDRGSPLHF
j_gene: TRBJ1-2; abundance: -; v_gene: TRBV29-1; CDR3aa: CSVGMQGGHGYTF
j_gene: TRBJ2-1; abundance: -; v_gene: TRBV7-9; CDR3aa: CASSLGLGANEQFF
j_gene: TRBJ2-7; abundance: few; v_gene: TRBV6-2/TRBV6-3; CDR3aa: CASSYAGQGYEQYF
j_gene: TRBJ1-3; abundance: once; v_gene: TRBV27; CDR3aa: CASSRAGTGTGNTIYF